The sequence of this T cell receptor beta chain was determined in a study of blood T cell repertoires in COVID-19. Participants had their cohort set by participant-reported clinical history. The method was immunoSEQ multiplex PCR; TCRdb's version includes in-frame clones alone and lacks a portion of them. The repertoire holds about 200,000 clones, with nearly 90% as singletons. V was clipped by 5 bases and J by 7 bases, with 18 bases between them. The CDR3 has 15 amino acids. Germline V CDR1 and CDR2: SSHAT, FNYEAQ (reference sequence). The source material was PBMCs or T cells enriched from blood (not recorded which). The rearrangement uses TRBV7-7 and TRBJ2-1; D might be TRBD1 (6 bases). The TCR originated in a woman aged 25 to 39 with acute COVID-19. The CDR3 protein is CASSPQVGGTNEQFF. The CDR3 DNA follows: TGTGCCAGCAGCCCCCAAGTAGGGGGAACGAATGAGCAGTTCTTC. Using reference TRBV7-7 and TRBJ2-1 for the parts outside the CDR3, the full variable domain is GAGVSQSPRYKVTKRGQDVTLRCDPISSHATLYWYQQALGQGPEFLTYFNYEAQPDKSGLPSDRFSAERPEGSISTLTIQRTEQRDSAMYRCASSPQVGGTNEQFFGPGTRLTVL.